This TCR beta chain was retrieved from a study of Tregs in tolerant kidney transplant recipients. General observations from the study: Expanding Tregs on activated donor B cells appeared to best identify donor-specific TCRbeta clones. Nucleotide sequences could not be compared across some patients' samples due to primer changes. Antigen-driven expansion was suggested because donor-specific Tregs expanded more than all Tregs in tolerant patients.

Profiled with immunoSEQ multiplex PCR; TCRdb holds only in-frame clones, not every one. The table lists 20,000 to 25,000 clones, 81% of them singletons. This clone has just one count. Its specificity is unknown. Recipients received nonmyeloablative bone marrow transplants from related graft donors, with transient mixed chimerism. The CDR3 spans 17 residues. Germline lookup yields CDR1 LGHNA and CDR2 YSLEER. V lost 0 bases, J lost 5 bases, and 20 bases lay in between. The source material was CD8+ T cells from blood (PBMCs), sampled 6 months after the transplant. The TCR originated in a human patient who received a combined kidney and bone marrow transplant. The T cells may come from the graft donor. This chain connects TRBV4-3 to TRBJ2-7; possible D gene TRBD2, 6 bases. This CDR3 is CASSQDRYGSRRHEQYF. In nucleotides, the CDR3 is TGCGCCAGCAGCCAAGATCGGTACGGGAGTAGAAGGCACGAGCAGTACTTC.